Below, one TCR beta chain is given with its context. This record belongs to a study of T cell responses to AZD1222 COVID-19 vaccine. The protocol was immunoSEQ multiplex PCR, while the TCRdb copy is restricted to in-frame clones and leaves out a portion. The profile shows a few hundred thousand clones, approximately 95% of them singletons. The specimen was peripheral blood, collected on day 0 of AZD1222 vaccination. This sequence was found in an adult in good health.

Here the CDR3 DNA reads TGTGCCAGCAGTGAATGGGTAACCGGGGAGCTGTTTTTT. It translates to CASSEWVTGELFF. V usage is TRBV2 and J usage is TRBJ2-2; D is unresolved. This CDR3 has 13 residues. Deletions cut 2 bases from V and 5 bases from J, with 6 bases between. From germline, CDR1 is SNHLY and CDR2 FYNNEI.